The 31 T cell receptor beta chains listed next were all sequenced from one sample in a study of OX40 agonist ivuxolimab in advanced cancers. Repertoires were generated with immunoSEQ multiplex PCR, while TCRdb's copy carries only in-frame clones and drops some. The profile shows roughly 130,000 clones, around 95% of them singletons. Sequences were derived from CD4+ or CD8+ T cells sorted from blood, sampled in a trial of the OX40 agonist ivuxolimab. These receptor sequences come from an adult with an advanced solid tumor such as melanoma, head and neck, liver or kidney cancer.

The rearrangement uses TRBV2 and TRBJ1-6; 7 nucleotides match TRBD1. The CDR3 is 15 residues long. The germline gives CDR1 SNHLY, CDR2 FYNNEI. V lost 7 bases to trimming and J lost 5 bases; unmatched junction nucleotides: 8. CDR3 residues: CASIGQGVNNSPLHF. DNA for the CDR3: TGTGCCAGCATAGGGCAGGGGGTGAATAATTCACCCCTCCACTTT. Supplemented by reference TRBV2 and TRBJ1-6, the full variable domain reads EPEVTQTPSHQVTQMGQEVILRCVPISNHLYFYWYRQILGQKVEFLVSFYNNEISEKSEIFDDQFSVERPDGSNFTLKIRSTKLEDSAMYFCASIGQGVNNSPLHFGNGTRLTVT.

V usage is TRBV7-2 and J usage is TRBJ1-1, with TRBD1 as a possible D gene (5 bases). This CDR3 spans 13 amino acids. Per germline, CDR1 SGHTA and CDR2 FQGNSA. Trimming pared 4 bases from V and 5 bases from J, leaving 11 bases between. In DNA form, the CDR3 reads TGTGCCAGCAGCTCAGGGATGCGTACTGAAGCTTTCTTT. The encoded protein is CASSSGMRTEAFF.

The chain uses TRBV6-5 and TRBJ2-7, with 9 positions matching TRBD1. V was clipped by 6 bases and J by 2 bases; unmatched bases: 5. This CDR3 has 14 residues. Germline CDR1 is MNHEY and CDR2 is SVGAGI. The CDR3 region has the DNA TGTGCCAGCAGATCCGGGACAGGGACCTACGAGCAGTACTTC. Translating it yields CASRSGTGTYEQYF.

The V call is TRBV5-1, the J call TRBJ2-2, with 11 bases that match TRBD2. The CDR3 contains 17 residues. Germline V gene sequence: CDR1 SGHRS, CDR2 YFSETQ. Trimming took 6 bases from V and 0 from J; bases not matched to a gene: 7. The CDR3, as DNA: TGCGCCAGCACCGGGACTAGCGGAATTGCGAACACCGGGGAGCTGTTTTTT. It codes for CASTGTSGIANTGELFF.

The sample holds one count of this clone. The rearrangement links TRBV27 to TRBJ2-4; 7 bases align to TRBD1. The CDR3 consists of 16 residues. Germline assignment: CDR1 MNHEY and CDR2 SMNVEV (reference sequence). The ends lost 4 bases at V and 0 bases at J; junction bases unmatched: 6. This CDR3 is CASSWDRPLAKNIQYF. CDR3 nucleotides: TGTGCCAGCAGTTGGGACAGACCCTTAGCCAAAAACATTCAGTACTTC.

Regarding this clone: In the same sample, other DNA sequences code for this CDR3. The chain employs TRBV6-5 and TRBJ1-3; D gene ambiguous. This CDR3 is 14 amino acids long. V was clipped by 0 bases and J by 0 bases, with 3 bases between them. CDR1 is MNHEY, CDR2 SVGAGI, per germline. Written as DNA, the CDR3 is TGTGCCAGCAGTTACTCCTCCTCTGGAAACACCATATATTTT. Amino acid sequence: CASSYSSSGNTIYF.

The gene calls are TRBV12-5 and TRBJ2-2; D perhaps matches TRBD2 (6 bases). Trimming removed 7 bases from V and 4 bases from J, with 13 bases in between. CDR1 and CDR2 (germline): LGHNT, FRNRAP. This CDR3 contains 14 residues. This CDR3 reads CASAPGLRTGELFF. For the CDR3, the DNA is TGTGCTAGTGCCCCGGGACTTCGCACCGGGGAGCTGTTTTTT.

The chain carries TRBV29-1 and TRBJ1-1; tentative D call: TRBD1 (6 bases). Trimming cost V 7 bases and J 1 base, with 22 bases left between them. The CDR3 is 16 residues long. Germline V gene data show CDR1 as SQVTM and CDR2 as ANQGSEA. Here the CDR3 reads CSGREQGFPTNTEAFF. The DNA of the CDR3 is TGCAGCGGGAGAGAACAGGGATTCCCGACGAACACTGAAGCTTTCTTT.

V and J are TRBV9 and TRBJ2-4; 7 nucleotides match TRBD1. The CDR3 is made up of 16 amino acids. V gave up 0 bases and J gave up 5 bases; unmatched junction bases: 8. Germline V lookup: CDR1 SGDLS, CDR2 YYNGEE. Here the CDR3 DNA reads TGTGCCAGCAGCGTAGATCAAGGGGGCGGCCAAAACATTCAGTACTTC. It is translated as CASSVDQGGGQNIQYF.

V and J are TRBV28 and TRBJ1-2; 7 bases are a match to TRBD1. This CDR3 contains 13 residues. Germline V gene lookup returns CDR1 MDHEN and CDR2 SYDVKM. V was clipped by 7 bases and J by 8 bases; unmatched bases: 10. The CDR3 nucleotides are TGTGCCAGCACCAGGGGGGGCGGCGGGGGCTACACCTTC. Its translation is CASTRGGGGGYTF.

The chain is built from TRBV6-6 and TRBJ2-4; D may match TRBD1 or TRBD2 (5 bases each). Between the trimmed V and J ends, which lost 2 bases and 0 bases, there was a span of 11 bases. This CDR3 is built from 16 residues. Germline V CDR1 and CDR2: MNHNY, SVGAGI (reference sequence). This chain's CDR3 is CASSYRDPLAKNIQYF. The CDR3 coding sequence is TGTGCCAGCAGTTACAGGGACCCTCTAGCCAAAAACATTCAGTACTTC.

The genes are TRBV28 and TRBJ2-3, with TRBD2 matching 8 bases. The J segment lost 1 base and the V segment lost 6 bases, leaving 9 bases of the junction unmatched. The CDR3 is made up of 16 amino acids. Germline V CDR1 and CDR2: MDHEN, SYDVKM. In nucleotides, the CDR3 is TGTGCCAGCAGGGGACGGGGGGGCCACGGCACAGATACGCAGTATTTT. Translating it yields CASRGRGGHGTDTQYF.

This sequence joins TRBV18 and TRBJ2-3; the D is unclear. V gave up 2 bases and J gave up 4 bases, with 4 bases separating them. The CDR3 sequence is 12 residues long. Germline V CDR1 and CDR2: KGHSH, LQKENI. Here the CDR3 reads CASSPEADTQYF. The CDR3, as DNA: TGTGCCAGCTCACCAGAGGCAGATACGCAGTATTTT. The full variable domain, completed using reference TRBV18 and TRBJ2-3, is NAGVMQNPRHLVRRRGQEARLRCSPMKGHSHVYWYRQLPEEGLKFMVYLQKENIIDESGMPKERFSAEFPKEGPSILRIQQVVRGDSAAYFCASSPEADTQYFGPGTRLTVL.

The genes are TRBV6-6 and TRBJ2-3, with 10 bases aligning to TRBD1. There are 14 residues in the CDR3. Trimming cost V 8 bases and J 5 bases; bases outside gene matches: 7. From germline, CDR1 is MNHNY and CDR2 SVGAGI (reference sequence). The CDR3 loop is CASLAGQGEDTQYF. The DNA of the CDR3 is TGTGCCAGCTTGGCCGGACAGGGGGAAGATACGCAGTATTTT.

This chain connects TRBV21-1 to TRBJ2-2; TRBD1, the table's D call, was not compared with the DNA. TRBV21-1 is shown as a pseudogene. The CDR3 spans 14 residues. CDR3 nucleotides: TGTGCCAGAAGGACAGGGGGAAACACCGGGGAGCTGTTTTTT. Its protein is CARRTGGNTGELFF.

This clone was observed once. This rearrangement joins TRBV6-1 to TRBJ2-2; 10 bases are a match to TRBD1. CDR1 MNHNS and CDR2 SASEGT come from the germline V gene. The length of the CDR3 is 13 residues. After removal of 6 bases from V and 7 bases from J, the junction contained 2 bases not matched to a gene. The CDR3 nucleotides are TGTGCCAGCAGCGGGACAGGGGTCGGGGAGCTGTTTTTT. The encoded protein is CASSGTGVGELFF.

The chain combines TRBV14 with TRBJ2-7, with TRBD2 matching over 11 bases. Per germline, CDR1 SGHDN and CDR2 FVKESK. J gave up 8 bases and V 4 bases, and 10 bases lay outside the gene matches. This CDR3 comprises 15 residues. DNA for the CDR3: TGTGCCAGCAGCCCCGGGACTAGCGGAGGAAATCAGCAGTACTTC. Translation: CASSPGTSGGNQQYF. Together with reference TRBV14 and TRBJ2-7, the CDR3 gives the full variable domain: EAGVTQFPSHSVIEKGQTVTLRCDPISGHDNLYWYRRVMGKEIKFLLHFVKESKQDESGMPNNRFLAERTGGTYSTLKVQPAELEDSGVYFCASSPGTSGGNQQYFGPGTRLTVT.

The chain links TRBV6-5 to TRBJ2-1; 10 bases agree with TRBD1. Trimming took 2 bases from V and 6 from J; bases not matched to a gene: 7. Germline V gene lookup returns CDR1 MNHEY and CDR2 SVGAGI. The CDR3 contains 16 residues. This CDR3 is CASSYTGTGAGNEQFF. In DNA, the CDR3 is TGTGCCAGCAGTTACACAGGGACAGGGGCCGGCAATGAGCAGTTCTTC.

CDR3 coding DNA: TGTGCCAGCAACCCGGGACAGGGATATTTAGACGCTGACTATGGCTACACCTTC. It codes for CASNPGQGYLDADYGYTF. V usage is TRBV27 and J usage is TRBJ1-2, with 9 bases aligning to TRBD1. Germline V gene data show CDR1 as MNHEY and CDR2 as SMNVEV (reference sequence). CDR3 length equals 18 residues. J gave up 3 bases and V 7 bases, and 18 bases lay outside the gene matches.

V is TRBV7-6 and J is TRBJ1-1; 11 bases fit TRBD1. The junction had 7 bases not matched to a gene; V was cut back by 1 base and J by 0 bases. This CDR3 region has 18 residues. Germline V gene lookup returns CDR1 SGHVS and CDR2 FNYEAQ. The CDR3 loop is CASSLGGQGGRMNTEAFF. The CDR3 DNA follows: TGTGCCAGCAGCTTAGGGGGACAGGGGGGTCGAATGAACACTGAAGCTTTCTTT.

The chain uses TRBV25-1 and TRBJ2-2, with 11 bases identical to TRBD1. Germline trimming cut 5 bases from V and 2 bases from J; bases unmatched to any gene: 4. The CDR3 sequence is 16 residues long. Germline V gene data show CDR1 as MGHDK and CDR2 as SYGVNS. The CDR3 DNA reads TGTGCCAGCAGTACCCGGACAGGGGGCAACACCGGGGAGCTGTTTTTT. Translating gives CASSTRTGGNTGELFF.

The chain is built from TRBV28 and TRBJ2-7; no clear D gene. V gave up 2 bases and J gave up 3 bases, with 5 bases separating them. Germline CDR1 is MDHEN and CDR2 is SYDVKM. CDR3 size: 12 residues. CDR3 sequence (DNA): TGTGCCAGCAGTTTACGCAGCTACGAGCAGTACTTC. It translates to CASSLRSYEQYF. The complete variable domain, with remaining parts taken from reference TRBV28 and TRBJ2-7, reads DVKVTQSSRYLVKRTGEKVFLECVQDMDHENMFWYRQDPGLGLRLIYFSYDVKMKEKGDIPEGYSVSREKKERFSLILESASTNQTSMYLCASSLRSYEQYFGPGTRLTVT.

The genes are TRBV28 and TRBJ1-3; TRBD1 agrees at 7 bases. The CDR3 is made up of 17 amino acids. CDR1 is MDHEN and CDR2 is SYDVKM in the germline V gene. With 9 bases clipped from V and 0 bases from J, the junction kept 14 bases outside the gene matches. The CDR3 reads CASHSGGGVLSGNTIYF. Written as DNA, the CDR3 is TGTGCCAGTCATTCAGGGGGAGGGGTCCTCTCTGGAAACACCATATATTTT.

The V call is TRBV5-4, the J call TRBJ2-3, with D perhaps matching TRBD1 (5 bases). The CDR3 extends over 14 amino acids. From germline, CDR1 is SGHNT and CDR2 YYREEE (reference sequence). Trimming left V 3 bases short and J 4 bases short, with 12 bases between. CDR3 bases: TGTGCCAGCAGCTCCCACACCAGGGCAGATACGCAGTATTTT. Translating gives CASSSHTRADTQYF.

This chain links TRBV2 with TRBJ1-5; D is unresolved. Trimming took off 6 bases at V and 4 bases at J, with 13 bases between the two ends. The CDR3 loop spans 14 amino acids. Looked up from germline, CDR1 is SNHLY and CDR2 is FYNNEI. The CDR3 DNA follows: TGTGCCAGCAGCGAGAATTTGGGGAATCAGCCCCAGCATTTT. As protein: CASSENLGNQPQHF.

This sequence joins TRBV15 and TRBJ2-5; D is uncertain. The CDR3 is 13 amino acids. Germline values: CDR1 LNHNV, CDR2 YYDKDF (reference sequence). V dropped 4 bases and J dropped 7 bases, with 13 bases sitting between them. This CDR3 is CATSMSGPGTQYF. The CDR3 DNA reads as TGTGCCACCAGCATGTCGGGTCCGGGGACCCAGTACTTC.

This chain joins TRBV7-3 and TRBJ2-1; no clear D. Trimming left V 5 bases short and J 2 bases short, with 13 bases between. The CDR3 is 15 residues long. From germline, CDR1 is SGHTA and CDR2 FQGTGA. The CDR3 spells CASSQTSGAYNEQFF. The CDR3 region has the DNA TGTGCCAGCAGCCAAACTTCTGGAGCCTACAATGAGCAGTTCTTC.

The chain employs TRBV6-6 and TRBJ2-5; D possibly corresponds to TRBD1 (6 bases). The CDR3 has 13 residues. The germline V and J ends were trimmed by 8 bases and 5 bases, with 15 bases remaining between them. The germline CDR1 and CDR2 sequences are MNHNY and SVGAGI (reference sequence). CDR3 sequence: CASEWTVTETQYF. CDR3 bases: TGTGCCAGCGAATGGACAGTCACTGAGACCCAGTACTTC.

This clone was detected only a few times. The rearrangement joins TRBV11-3 to TRBJ2-7; D may correspond to TRBD1 or TRBD2 (7 bases each). Trimming shortened V by 6 bases and J by 6 bases, and 21 bases separated the two germline ends. Germline loops: CDR1 SGHNT, CDR2 YENEEA. The length of the CDR3 is 15 residues. DNA of the CDR3: TGTGCCAGCAGAATCACCAAGCAGGGGGGGGTCGAGCAGTACTTC. The encoded protein is CASRITKQGGVEQYF.

The V and J genes are TRBV9 and TRBJ1-2, with TRBD1 matching over 8 bases. The CDR3 is 15 amino acids. CDR1 and CDR2 (germline): SGDLS, YYNGEE. The ends lost 5 bases at V and 5 bases at J; junction bases unmatched: 11. CDR3 loop: CASSVSGQGAYGYTF. CDR3 coding DNA: TGTGCCAGCAGTGTCTCCGGGCAGGGGGCATATGGCTACACCTTC.

V usage is TRBV5-1 and J usage is TRBJ2-5; 9 bases fit TRBD1. CDR1 and CDR2 from the germline V gene are SGHRS and YFSETQ. This CDR3 spans 16 amino acids. V was clipped by 0 bases and J by 0 bases; unmatched bases: 3. The CDR3 protein is CASSLGDREYQETQYF. The DNA for the CDR3 is TGCGCCAGCAGCTTGGGGGACAGGGAGTACCAAGAGACCCAGTACTTC. Complete variable domain (other parts from reference TRBV5-1 and TRBJ2-5): KAGVTQTPRYLIKTRGQQVTLSCSPISGHRSVSWYQQTPGQGLQFLFEYFSETQRNKGNFPGRFSGRQFSNSRSEMNVSTLELGDSALYLCASSLGDREYQETQYFGPGTRLLVL.